One and the same sample provided the 23 T cell receptor beta chains below, sequenced in a study of post-analysis software for immune sequencing data. Study observations and caveats: Higher frequency in patients than in controls was seen for about five TRBV segments, with TRBV5-6, TRBV5-1 and TRBV20-1 among them.

The library was made from cDNA and included unique molecular identifiers. TCRdb itself ran the PCR reads through MiXCR, one entry per CDR3 protein. This sample has fewer than 600,000 distinct CDR3 sequences, with around 40% found just once. These receptors' antigens are unknown. The specimen sequenced was blood. The source of these receptors is a girl between 5 and 17 years old with multiple sclerosis.

This clonotype was observed a handful of times. This chain links TRBV10-3 with TRBJ1-1, with 10 nucleotides matching TRBD1. The CDR3 sequence is 20 residues long. Germline values: CDR1 ENHRY, CDR2 SYGVKD. Trimming at V came to 6 bases and at J to 5 bases, leaving 24 bases not matched to a gene. CDR3: CAIRPWDRGNYKSIGTEAFF. As DNA, the CDR3 is TGTGCCATCAGACCGTGGGACAGGGGTAACTACAAATCCATTGGGACTGAAGCTTTCTTT.

This chain uses TRBV4-3 with TRBJ2-5, with 7 bases aligning to TRBD1. J was trimmed by 3 bases and V by 4 bases; bases with no gene match: 8. The CDR3 spans 15 residues. Per germline, CDR1 LGHNA and CDR2 YSLEER. CDR3 residues: CASSPQRGGEETQYF. For the CDR3, the DNA is TGCGCCAGCAGCCCCCAGAGAGGGGGCGAAGAGACCCAGTACTTC.

This chain connects TRBV28 to TRBJ2-3, with a weak D call TRBD1 (6 bases). V shed 5 bases and J shed 0 bases, with 15 bases lying between them. CDR3 length: 16 residues. The germline CDR1 and CDR2 sequences are MDHEN and SYDVKM. CDR3 nucleotides: TGTGCCAGCAGTACTCCAGGGGTCCTTAGCACAGATACGCAGTATTTT. Protein product: CASSTPGVLSTDTQYF.

The V gene is TRBV9, the J gene TRBJ2-4; TRBD1 aligns across 10 bases. The CDR3 spans 16 residues. Germline CDR1 and CDR2: SGDLS and YYNGEE. J gave up 6 bases and V 4 bases, and 10 bases lay outside the gene matches. CDR3 loop: CASSPAGGQGINIQYF. In nucleotides, the CDR3 is TGTGCCAGCAGCCCTGCGGGGGGACAGGGGATAAACATTCAGTACTTC.

The gene calls are TRBV12-3 or TRBV12-4 and TRBJ2-7; a weak D match, TRBD2 (6 bases). Trimming removed 7 bases at V and 0 bases at J, with 16 bases between. This CDR3 has 15 amino acids. The CDR3 spells CASTVQRGSSYEQYF. CDR3 in DNA: TGTGCCAGCACCGTCCAACGGGGGAGCTCCTACGAGCAGTACTTC.

The chain employs TRBV2 and TRBJ2-1; 10 bases align to TRBD2. CDR1 is SNHLY, CDR2 FYNNEI, per germline. J was trimmed by 6 bases and V by 7 bases; bases with no gene match: 9. The CDR3 covers 15 residues. For the CDR3, the DNA is TGTGCCAGCACTACTGGACTAGCGGATGCCAATGAGCAGTTCTTC. Residues: CASTTGLADANEQFF.

The chain employs TRBV12-3 or TRBV12-4 and TRBJ1-5; the match to TRBD1 covers 7 bases. Trimming took 8 bases from V and 10 from J; bases not matched to a gene: 14. CDR3 size: 14 residues. The CDR3 spells CASGPGQRDKPQHF. The CDR3 nucleotides are TGTGCCAGCGGTCCGGGACAGAGGGATAAACCCCAGCATTTT.

This clonotype was observed a few times. This sequence joins TRBV6-5 and TRBJ2-7, with TRBD2 matching over 7 bases. Germline V gene data show CDR1 as MNHEY and CDR2 as SVGAGI. The CDR3 has 12 residues. The J segment lost 2 bases and the V segment lost 8 bases, leaving 3 bases of the junction unmatched. The CDR3 protein is CASGRGPYEQYF. In nucleotides, the CDR3 is TGTGCCAGCGGGAGGGGACCCTACGAGCAGTACTTC.

This chain links TRBV12-3 or TRBV12-4 with TRBJ2-1; 7 positions match TRBD2. The CDR3 runs to 15 residues. With V trimmed by 3 bases and J by 7 bases, 9 bases remained unmatched. The CDR3 DNA is TGTGCCAGCAGTTTGTCGGTGCGGGAGACGAATGAGCAGTTCTTC. Its translation: CASSLSVRETNEQFF.

The sample holds a few counts of this clonotype. This sequence joins TRBV6-5 and TRBJ1-2; D remains ambiguous. V lost 2 bases and J lost 4, with 8 bases in between. CDR1 MNHEY and CDR2 SVGAGI come from the germline V gene. The CDR3 consists of 13 residues. Here the CDR3 reads CASSYDGTYGYTF. In nucleotides, the CDR3 is TGTGCCAGCAGTTACGACGGAACCTATGGCTACACCTTC.

The chain joins TRBV4-2 to TRBJ2-1, with D unresolved. In germline, CDR1 is LGHNA, CDR2 YNFKEQ. The germline V and J ends were trimmed by 1 base and 7 bases, with 14 bases remaining between them. This CDR3 is 15 amino acids long. As DNA, the CDR3 is TGTGCCAGCAGCCAAGGACAAACAATCTTGAATGAGCAGTTCTTC. Protein: CASSQGQTILNEQFF.

The chain couples TRBV27 to TRBJ2-1; TRBD1 is a possible D gene (5 bases). The CDR3 is made up of 15 amino acids. V was clipped by 3 bases and J by 6 bases, with 15 bases between them. Germline lookup yields CDR1 MNHEY and CDR2 SMNVEV (reference sequence). DNA for the CDR3: TGTGCCAGCAGTTTGGAGCAGGGCCTATCCAATGAGCAGTTCTTC. Protein: CASSLEQGLSNEQFF.

CDR3 sequence: CAISEGLAGGYEQYF. DNA of the CDR3: TGTGCCATCAGCGAGGGCCTAGCGGGGGGATACGAGCAGTACTTC. The V call is TRBV10-3, the J call TRBJ2-7; 11 bases are shared with TRBD2. The CDR3 spans 15 residues. From germline, CDR1 is ENHRY and CDR2 SYGVKD. Unmatched junction bases numbered 8, after V lost 6 bases and J lost 4 bases.

There are many counts of this clonotype. The CDR3 bases are TGCAGCGTTGAACAGGGGGCCTTCTATGGCTACACCTTC. This codes for CSVEQGAFYGYTF. This chain links TRBV29-1 with TRBJ1-2; 8 bases are a match to TRBD1. Looked up from germline, CDR1 is SQVTM and CDR2 is ANQGSEA. The length of the CDR3 is 13 residues. V lost 2 bases to trimming and J lost 4 bases; unmatched junction nucleotides: 3.

This clonotype was observed a few times. This chain joins TRBV5-5 and TRBJ2-5; 10 nucleotides match TRBD1. The J segment lost 4 bases and the V segment lost 3 bases, leaving 3 bases of the junction unmatched. The CDR3 contains 14 residues. From germline, CDR1 is SGHKS and CDR2 YYEKEE (reference sequence). CDR3 nucleotides: TGTGCCAGCAGCTCCGGACAGGGGGGAGAGACCCAGTACTTC. Translating it yields CASSSGQGGETQYF.

This clonotype was counted between two and nine times. The gene calls are TRBV20-1 and TRBJ1-2, with TRBD1 identical over 10 bases. This CDR3 region has 12 residues. Germline V gene sequence: CDR1 DFQATT, CDR2 SNEGSKA (reference sequence). V was pared by 7 bases and J by 5 bases, with 4 bases of the junction left unmatched. DNA for the CDR3: TGCAGTGGACAGGGGGCGAATTATGGCTACACCTTC. Protein: CSGQGANYGYTF.

The rearrangement links TRBV7-2 to TRBJ2-1, with 11 bases aligning to TRBD2. The CDR3 sequence is 15 residues long. Germline CDR1 is SGHTA and CDR2 is FQGNSA. The V gene end was trimmed by 7 bases and the J gene end by 10 bases; junction bases not matched to a gene: 12. CDR3 sequence (DNA): TGTGCCAGCATCCCAACTAGCGGGAGAGAAGGGGAGCAGTTCTTC. It encodes CASIPTSGREGEQFF.

The V call is TRBV9, the J call TRBJ1-1; D remains ambiguous. This CDR3 has 16 residues. V was trimmed by 2 bases and J by 0 bases, leaving 14 bases between them. Germline V gene lookup returns CDR1 SGDLS and CDR2 YYNGEE. The CDR3 nucleotides read TGTGCCAGCAGCGTTCAGCCGGGGTCCATGAACACTGAAGCTTTCTTT. Translated: CASSVQPGSMNTEAFF. Full variable domain (rest looked up from reference TRBV9 and TRBJ1-1): DSGVTQTPKHLITATGQRVTLRCSPRSGDLSVYWYQQSLDQGLQFLIQYYNGEERAKGNILERFSAQQFPDLHSELNLSSLELGDSALYFCASSVQPGSMNTEAFFGQGTRLTVV.

The genes are TRBV14 and TRBJ2-7; 9 bases match TRBD1. This CDR3 spans 16 amino acids. Germline CDR1 and CDR2: SGHDN and FVKESK. The junction had 7 bases not matched to a gene; V was cut back by 0 bases and J by 4 bases. The CDR3 reads CASSQDLGQGLYEQYF. The CDR3, as DNA: TGTGCCAGCAGCCAAGACCTGGGACAGGGCCTTTACGAGCAGTACTTC.

The rearrangement joins TRBV5-1 to TRBJ2-3; D call uncertain. Trimming took off 4 bases at V and 1 base at J, with 16 bases between the two ends. CDR1 and CDR2 (germline): SGHRS, YFSETQ. The CDR3 spans 16 residues. This chain's CDR3 is CASSPNPQAGTDTQYF. CDR3 coding DNA: TGCGCCAGCAGCCCCAACCCTCAGGCAGGCACAGATACGCAGTATTTT.

The chain is built from TRBV14 and TRBJ1-2; no clear D. The germline V and J ends were trimmed by 0 bases and 4 bases, with 12 bases remaining between them. This CDR3 has 15 residues. Per the germline V gene, CDR1 is SGHDN and CDR2 is FVKESK. The CDR3 region is CASSQDRRLIYGYTF. Written as DNA, the CDR3 is TGTGCCAGCAGCCAAGACAGGAGGCTGATCTATGGCTACACCTTC.

This clonotype was detected a few times. The rearrangement joins TRBV27 to TRBJ2-1; D gene unclear. The CDR3 extends over 13 amino acids. In germline, CDR1 is MNHEY, CDR2 SMNVEV (reference sequence). V lost 2 bases and J lost 6, with 8 bases in between. In nucleotides, the CDR3 is TGTGCCAGCAGTTTAGTACTCGGCAATGAGCAGTTCTTC. This gives the protein CASSLVLGNEQFF.

To note about this clonotype: One end of the junction varies from germline; a read error may be responsible. This sequence joins TRBV4-2 and TRBJ1-5; TRBD1 matches 8 bases. The germline CDR1 and CDR2 sequences are LGHNA and YNFKEQ. This CDR3 is 17 amino acids long. The CDR3 DNA reads TGTGCCAGCAGCCAATCCGGGACAGGTTATAGCAATCAGCCCCGGCATTTT. Translated: CASSQSGTGYSNQPRHF.